By sample share, the clone carrying this T cell receptor beta chain is medium-sized (0.01 to 0.1%). Its cognate antigen is unknown. This sample is drawn from a study of OX40 agonist ivuxolimab in advanced cancers. Study as a whole: The study gave patients intravenous ivuxolimab at 0.01 to 10 mg/kg every 2 weeks. The study, taken as a whole, reports: The study observed clonal expansion of CD4+ and CD8+ blood T cells by week 6 at 0.1 to 3.0 mg/kg.

Looked up from germline, CDR1 is WNHNN and CDR2 is SYGVQD (reference sequence). The CDR3 runs 18 residues. The V end was cut by 0 bases, the J end by 4 bases, with 16 bases between. This table comes from immunoSEQ multiplex PCR, and its TCRdb copy is limited to in-frame clones, with some not included. Of about 26,000 clones listed, 60% to 80% are singletons. The source of this sequence is an adult with an advanced solid tumor such as melanoma, head and neck, liver or kidney cancer. The source material was CD4+ or CD8+ T cells sorted from blood, sampled in a trial of the OX40 agonist ivuxolimab. The rearrangement uses TRBV10-1 and TRBJ2-6; D may be TRBD1 or TRBD2 (6 bases each). For the CDR3, the DNA is TGCGCCAGCAGTGAGTCGACAGAGGGGGGTCTAGGGGCCAACGTCCTGACTTTC. This translates into CASSESTEGGLGANVLTF.